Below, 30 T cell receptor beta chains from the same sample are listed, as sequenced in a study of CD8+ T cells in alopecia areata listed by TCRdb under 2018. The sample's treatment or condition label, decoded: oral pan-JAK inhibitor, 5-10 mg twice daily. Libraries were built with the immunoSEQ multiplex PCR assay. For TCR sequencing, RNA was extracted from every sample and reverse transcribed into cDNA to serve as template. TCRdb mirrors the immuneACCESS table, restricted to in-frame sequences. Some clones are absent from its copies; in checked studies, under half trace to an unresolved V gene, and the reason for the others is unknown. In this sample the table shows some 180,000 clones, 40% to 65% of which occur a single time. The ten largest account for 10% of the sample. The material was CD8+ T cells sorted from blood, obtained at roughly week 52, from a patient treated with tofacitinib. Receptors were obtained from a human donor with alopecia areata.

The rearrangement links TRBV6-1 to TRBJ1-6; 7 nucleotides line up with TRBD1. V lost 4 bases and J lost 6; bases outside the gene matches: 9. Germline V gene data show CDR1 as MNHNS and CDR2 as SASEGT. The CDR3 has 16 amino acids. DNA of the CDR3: TGTGCCAGCAGTGCTCTCCCGACAGGGTCTAATTCACCCCTCCACTTT. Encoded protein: CASSALPTGSNSPLHF.

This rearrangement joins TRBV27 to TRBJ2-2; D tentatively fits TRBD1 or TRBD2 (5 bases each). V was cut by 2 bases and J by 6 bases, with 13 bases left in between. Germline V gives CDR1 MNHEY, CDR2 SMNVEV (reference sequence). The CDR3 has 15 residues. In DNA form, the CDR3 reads TGTGCCAGCAGTTTAACTCGAGGGGTCGCCGGGGAGCTGTTTTTT. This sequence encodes CASSLTRGVAGELFF.

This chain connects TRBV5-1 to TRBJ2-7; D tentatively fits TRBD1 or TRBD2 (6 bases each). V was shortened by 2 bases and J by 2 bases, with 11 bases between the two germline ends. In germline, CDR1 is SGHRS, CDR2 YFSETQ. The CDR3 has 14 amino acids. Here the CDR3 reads CASSFGGGTYEQYF. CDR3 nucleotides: TGCGCCAGCAGCTTTGGAGGGGGGACCTACGAGCAGTACTTC.

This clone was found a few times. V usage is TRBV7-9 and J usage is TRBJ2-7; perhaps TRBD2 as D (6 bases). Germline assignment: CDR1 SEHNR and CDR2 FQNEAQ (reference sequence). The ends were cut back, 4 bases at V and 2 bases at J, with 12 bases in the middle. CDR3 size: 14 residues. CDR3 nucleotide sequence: TGTGCCAGCAGCTGGGGGGAGGTGCCCTACGAGCAGTACTTC. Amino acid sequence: CASSWGEVPYEQYF.

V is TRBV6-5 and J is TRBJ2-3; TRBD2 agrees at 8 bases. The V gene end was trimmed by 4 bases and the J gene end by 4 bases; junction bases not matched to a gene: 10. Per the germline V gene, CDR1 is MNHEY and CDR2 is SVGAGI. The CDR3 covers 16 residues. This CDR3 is CASSSLGLGYADTQYF. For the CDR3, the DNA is TGTGCCAGCAGTTCCCTGGGACTAGGTTACGCAGATACGCAGTATTTT.

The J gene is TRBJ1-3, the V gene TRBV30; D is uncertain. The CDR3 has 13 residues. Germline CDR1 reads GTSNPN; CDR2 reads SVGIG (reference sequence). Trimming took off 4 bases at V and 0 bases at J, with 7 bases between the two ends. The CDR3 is CAWIGNSGNTIYF. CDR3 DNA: TGTGCCTGGATCGGAAACTCTGGAAACACCATATATTTT. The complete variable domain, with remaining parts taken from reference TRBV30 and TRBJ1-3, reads SQTIHQWPATLVQPVGSPLSLECTVEGTSNPNLYWYRQAAGRGLQLLFYSVGIGQISSEVPQNLSASRPQDRQFILSSKKLLLSDSGFYLCAWIGNSGNTIYFGEGSWLTVV.

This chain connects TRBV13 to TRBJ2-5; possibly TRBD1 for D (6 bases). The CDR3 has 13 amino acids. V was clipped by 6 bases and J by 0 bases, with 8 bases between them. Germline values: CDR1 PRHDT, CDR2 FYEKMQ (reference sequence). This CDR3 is CASRGHYQETQYF. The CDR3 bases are TGTGCCAGCAGGGGACACTACCAAGAGACCCAGTACTTC.

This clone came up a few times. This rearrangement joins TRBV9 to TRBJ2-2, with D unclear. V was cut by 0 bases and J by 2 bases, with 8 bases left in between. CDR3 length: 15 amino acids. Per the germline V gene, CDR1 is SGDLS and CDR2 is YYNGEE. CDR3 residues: CASSVEQTNTGELFF. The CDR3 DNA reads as TGTGCCAGCAGCGTAGAACAGACTAACACCGGGGAGCTGTTTTTT. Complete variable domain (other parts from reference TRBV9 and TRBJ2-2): DSGVTQTPKHLITATGQRVTLRCSPRSGDLSVYWYQQSLDQGLQFLIQYYNGEERAKGNILERFSAQQFPDLHSELNLSSLELGDSALYFCASSVEQTNTGELFFGEGSRLTVL.

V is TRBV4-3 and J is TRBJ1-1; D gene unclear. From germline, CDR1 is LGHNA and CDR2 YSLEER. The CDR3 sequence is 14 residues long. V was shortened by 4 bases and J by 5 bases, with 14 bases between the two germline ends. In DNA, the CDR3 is TGCGCCAGCAGCCCCCTTTTGGGCAATACTGAAGCTTTCTTT. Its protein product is CASSPLLGNTEAFF.

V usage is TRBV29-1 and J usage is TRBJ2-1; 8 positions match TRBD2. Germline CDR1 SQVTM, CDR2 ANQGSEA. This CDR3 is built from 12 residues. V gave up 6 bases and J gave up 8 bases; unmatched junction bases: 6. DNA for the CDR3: TGCAGCGTAATTCGGGGGGGCGATGAGCAGTTCTTC. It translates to CSVIRGGDEQFF.

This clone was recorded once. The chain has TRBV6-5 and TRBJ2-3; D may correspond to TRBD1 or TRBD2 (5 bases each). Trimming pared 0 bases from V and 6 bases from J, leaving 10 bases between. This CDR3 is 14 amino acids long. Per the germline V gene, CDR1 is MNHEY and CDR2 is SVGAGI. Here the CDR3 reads CASSYSGVADTQYF. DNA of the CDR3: TGTGCCAGCAGTTACTCAGGGGTAGCGGATACGCAGTATTTT.

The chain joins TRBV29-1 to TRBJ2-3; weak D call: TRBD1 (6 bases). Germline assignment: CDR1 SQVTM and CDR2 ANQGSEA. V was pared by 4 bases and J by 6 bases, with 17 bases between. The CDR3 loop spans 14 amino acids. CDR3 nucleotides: TGCAGCGTTGTACCGCAGGGGCGGAGGGATACGCAGTATTTT. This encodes CSVVPQGRRDTQYF.

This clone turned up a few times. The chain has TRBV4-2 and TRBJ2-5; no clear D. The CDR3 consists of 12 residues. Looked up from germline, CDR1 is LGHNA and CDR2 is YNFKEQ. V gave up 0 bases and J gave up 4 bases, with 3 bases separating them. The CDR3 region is CASSQERETQYF. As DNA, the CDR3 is TGTGCCAGCAGCCAAGAACGAGAGACCCAGTACTTC.

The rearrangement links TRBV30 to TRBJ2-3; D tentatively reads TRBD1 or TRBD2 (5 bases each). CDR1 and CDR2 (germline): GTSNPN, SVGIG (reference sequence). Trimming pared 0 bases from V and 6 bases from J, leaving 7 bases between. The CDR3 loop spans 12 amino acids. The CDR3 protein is CAWSVGEDTQYF. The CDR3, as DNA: TGTGCCTGGAGTGTAGGGGAGGATACGCAGTATTTT.

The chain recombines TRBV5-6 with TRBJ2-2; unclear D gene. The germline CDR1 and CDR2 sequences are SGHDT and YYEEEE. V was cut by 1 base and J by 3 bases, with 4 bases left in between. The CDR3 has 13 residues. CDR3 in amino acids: CASSLWYTGELFF. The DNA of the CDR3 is TGTGCCAGCAGCTTGTGGTACACCGGGGAGCTGTTTTTT.

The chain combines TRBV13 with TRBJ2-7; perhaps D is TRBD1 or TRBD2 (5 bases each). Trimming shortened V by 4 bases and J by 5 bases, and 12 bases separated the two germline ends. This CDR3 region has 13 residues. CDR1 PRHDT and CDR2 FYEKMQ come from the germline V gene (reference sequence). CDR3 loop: CASSSGTLDEQYF. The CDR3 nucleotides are TGTGCCAGCAGCTCGGGGACGCTGGACGAGCAGTACTTC.

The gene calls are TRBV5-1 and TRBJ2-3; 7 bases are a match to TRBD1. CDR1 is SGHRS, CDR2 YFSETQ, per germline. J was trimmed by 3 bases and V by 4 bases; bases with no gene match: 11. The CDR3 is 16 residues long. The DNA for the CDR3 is TGCGCCAGCAGCCCCCGGGACAGCGATCCAACAGATACGCAGTATTTT. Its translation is CASSPRDSDPTDTQYF.

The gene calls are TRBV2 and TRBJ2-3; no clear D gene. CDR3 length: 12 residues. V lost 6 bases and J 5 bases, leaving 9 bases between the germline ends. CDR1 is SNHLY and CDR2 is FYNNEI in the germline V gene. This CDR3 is CASSAQRDTQYF. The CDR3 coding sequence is TGTGCCAGCAGCGCCCAGCGAGATACGCAGTATTTT. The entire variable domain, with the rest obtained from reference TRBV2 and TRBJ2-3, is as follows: EPEVTQTPSHQVTQMGQEVILRCVPISNHLYFYWYRQILGQKVEFLVSFYNNEISEKSEIFDDQFSVERPDGSNFTLKIRSTKLEDSAMYFCASSAQRDTQYFGPGTRLTVL.

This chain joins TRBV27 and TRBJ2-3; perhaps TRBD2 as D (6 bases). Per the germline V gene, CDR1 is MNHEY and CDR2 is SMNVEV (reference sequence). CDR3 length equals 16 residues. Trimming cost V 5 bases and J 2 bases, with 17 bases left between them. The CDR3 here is CASSRPLGGDTDTQYF. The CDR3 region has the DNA TGTGCCAGCAGTCGGCCCCTGGGGGGTGACACAGATACGCAGTATTTT.

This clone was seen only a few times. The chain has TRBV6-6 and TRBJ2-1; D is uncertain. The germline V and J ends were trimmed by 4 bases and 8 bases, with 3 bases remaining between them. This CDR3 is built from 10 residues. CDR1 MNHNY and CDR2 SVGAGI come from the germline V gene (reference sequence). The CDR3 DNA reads TGTGCCAGCAGTTCCCATGAGCAGTTCTTC. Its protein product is CASSSHEQFF.

The CDR3 reads CSVKGLAGDYYEQYF. The CDR3 DNA reads as TGCAGCGTTAAGGGACTAGCGGGGGATTACTACGAGCAGTACTTC. The chain couples TRBV29-1 to TRBJ2-7, with 14 bases matching TRBD2. Trimming took 5 bases from V and 3 from J; bases not matched to a gene: 6. Germline CDR1 SQVTM, CDR2 ANQGSEA. The CDR3 is 15 amino acids.

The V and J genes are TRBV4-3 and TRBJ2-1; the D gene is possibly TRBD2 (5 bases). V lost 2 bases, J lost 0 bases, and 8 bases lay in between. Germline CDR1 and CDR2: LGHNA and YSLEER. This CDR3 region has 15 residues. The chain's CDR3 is CASSQSGSSYNEQFF. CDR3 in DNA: TGCGCCAGCAGCCAAAGCGGCAGCTCCTACAATGAGCAGTTCTTC.

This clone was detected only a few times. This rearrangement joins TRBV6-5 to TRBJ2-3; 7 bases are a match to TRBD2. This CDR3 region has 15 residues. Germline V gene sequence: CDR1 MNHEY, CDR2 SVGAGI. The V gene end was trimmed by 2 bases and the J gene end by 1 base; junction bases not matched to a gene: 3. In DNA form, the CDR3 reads TGTGCCAGCAGTTACATCGCGGGGGGCACAGATACGCAGTATTTT. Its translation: CASSYIAGGTDTQYF.

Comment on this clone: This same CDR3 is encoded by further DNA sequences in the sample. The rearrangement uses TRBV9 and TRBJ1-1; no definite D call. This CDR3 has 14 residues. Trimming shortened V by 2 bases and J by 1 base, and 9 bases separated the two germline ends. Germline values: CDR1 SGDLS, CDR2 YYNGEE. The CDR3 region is CASSVDGENTEAFF. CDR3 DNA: TGTGCCAGCAGCGTGGACGGGGAGAACACTGAAGCTTTCTTT.

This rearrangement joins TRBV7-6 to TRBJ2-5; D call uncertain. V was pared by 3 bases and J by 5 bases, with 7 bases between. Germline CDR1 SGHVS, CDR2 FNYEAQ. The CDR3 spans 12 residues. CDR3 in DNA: TGTGCCAGCAGCTTTCCACGGGAGACCCAGTACTTC. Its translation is CASSFPRETQYF.

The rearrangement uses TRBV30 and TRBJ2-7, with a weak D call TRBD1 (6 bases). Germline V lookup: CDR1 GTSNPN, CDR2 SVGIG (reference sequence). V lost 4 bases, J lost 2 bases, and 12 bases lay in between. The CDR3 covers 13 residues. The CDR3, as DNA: TGTGCCTGGACATGGGGGCATACCTACGAGCAGTACTTC. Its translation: CAWTWGHTYEQYF.

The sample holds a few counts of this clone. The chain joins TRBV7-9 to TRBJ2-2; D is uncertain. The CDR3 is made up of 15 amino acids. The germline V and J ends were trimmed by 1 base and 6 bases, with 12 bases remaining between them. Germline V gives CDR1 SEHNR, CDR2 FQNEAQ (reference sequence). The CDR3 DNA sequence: TGTGCCAGCAGCTTAGAGTCGAGCCGGCCCGGGGAGCTGTTTTTT. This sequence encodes CASSLESSRPGELFF.

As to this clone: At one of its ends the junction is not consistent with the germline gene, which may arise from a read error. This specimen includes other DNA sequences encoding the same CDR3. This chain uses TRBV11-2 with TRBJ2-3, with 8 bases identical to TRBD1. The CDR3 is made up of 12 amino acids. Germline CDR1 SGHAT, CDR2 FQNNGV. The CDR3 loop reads CASRTGPDTQYF. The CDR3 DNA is TGCGCCAGCAGGACAGGGCCAGATACGCAGTATTTT.

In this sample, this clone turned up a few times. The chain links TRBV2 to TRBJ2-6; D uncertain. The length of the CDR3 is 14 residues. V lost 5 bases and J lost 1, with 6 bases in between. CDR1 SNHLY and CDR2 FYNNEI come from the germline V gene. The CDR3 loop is CASSSGSGANVLTF. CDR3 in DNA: TGTGCCAGCAGTTCCGGATCTGGGGCCAACGTCCTGACTTTC.

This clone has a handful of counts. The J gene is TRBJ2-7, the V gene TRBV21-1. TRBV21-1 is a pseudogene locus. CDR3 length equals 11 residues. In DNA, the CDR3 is TGTGCCAGCAGCATTTTCTACGAGCAGTACTTC. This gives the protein CASSIFYEQYF.